This TCR beta chain was sequenced in a study of OX40 agonist ivuxolimab in advanced cancers. Study at large: Treatment of patients was with ivuxolimab, an agonistic anti-OX40 (CD134) antibody. Each dose-escalation patient presented with hepatocellular carcinoma, melanoma, renal cell or head and neck cancer.

Germline CDR1 is SGHTA and CDR2 is FQGNSA. The CDR3 length is 14 residues. V lost 5 bases to trimming and J lost 1 base, with 10 bases between them. Assay: immunoSEQ multiplex PCR; the TCRdb copy retains only in-frame clones and omits some. This sample carries about 70,000 clones, approximately 82% of them seen once, and the ten largest clones take 6.5% to 7.5%. V is TRBV7-2 and J is TRBJ2-3; D call uncertain. The sequence was obtained from an adult with an advanced solid tumor such as melanoma, head and neck, liver or kidney cancer. This sample comprised CD4+ or CD8+ T cells sorted from blood, obtained in a trial of the OX40 agonist ivuxolimab. The CDR3 is CASSPRSGTDTQYF. The CDR3 DNA reads as TGTGCCAGCAGCCCCCGCTCAGGCACAGATACGCAGTATTTT.